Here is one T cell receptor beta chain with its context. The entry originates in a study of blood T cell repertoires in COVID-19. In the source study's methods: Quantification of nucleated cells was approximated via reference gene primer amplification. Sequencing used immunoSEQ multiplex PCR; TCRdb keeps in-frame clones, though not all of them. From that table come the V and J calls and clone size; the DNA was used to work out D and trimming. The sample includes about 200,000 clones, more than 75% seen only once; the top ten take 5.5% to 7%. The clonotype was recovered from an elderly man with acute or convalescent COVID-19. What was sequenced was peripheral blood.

The CDR3 spells CARSQSGGITYEQYF. The CDR3 DNA follows: TGTGCCAGAAGCCAGTCAGGGGGAATAACCTACGAGCAGTACTTC. This chain links TRBV5-3 with TRBJ2-7; 7 bases match TRBD1. TRBV5-3 belongs to the ORF category, with a function that is uncertain. This CDR3 comprises 15 residues. The trim removed 4 bases at V and 2 bases at J, leaving 9 bases unmatched.